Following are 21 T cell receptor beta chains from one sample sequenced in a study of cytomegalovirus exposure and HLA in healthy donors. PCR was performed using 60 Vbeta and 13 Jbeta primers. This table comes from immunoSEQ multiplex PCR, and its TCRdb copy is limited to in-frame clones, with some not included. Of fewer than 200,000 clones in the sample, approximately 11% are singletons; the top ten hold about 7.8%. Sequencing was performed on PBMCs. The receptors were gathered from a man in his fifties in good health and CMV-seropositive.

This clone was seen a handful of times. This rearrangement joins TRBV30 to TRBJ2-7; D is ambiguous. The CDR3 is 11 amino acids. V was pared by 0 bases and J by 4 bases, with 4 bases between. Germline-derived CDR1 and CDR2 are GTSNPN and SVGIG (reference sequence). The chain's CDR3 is CAWSVSYEQYF. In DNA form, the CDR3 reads TGTGCCTGGAGTGTATCTTACGAGCAGTACTTC. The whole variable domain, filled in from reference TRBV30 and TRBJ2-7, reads SQTIHQWPATLVQPVGSPLSLECTVEGTSNPNLYWYRQAAGRGLQLLFYSVGIGQISSEVPQNLSASRPQDRQFILSSKKLLLSDSGFYLCAWSVSYEQYFGPGTRLTVT.

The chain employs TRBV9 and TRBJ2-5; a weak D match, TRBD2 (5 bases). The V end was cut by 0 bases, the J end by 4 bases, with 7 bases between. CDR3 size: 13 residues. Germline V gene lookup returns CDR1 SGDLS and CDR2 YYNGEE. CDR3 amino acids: CASSVGGIETQYF. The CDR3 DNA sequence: TGTGCCAGCAGCGTAGGAGGGATAGAGACCCAGTACTTC.

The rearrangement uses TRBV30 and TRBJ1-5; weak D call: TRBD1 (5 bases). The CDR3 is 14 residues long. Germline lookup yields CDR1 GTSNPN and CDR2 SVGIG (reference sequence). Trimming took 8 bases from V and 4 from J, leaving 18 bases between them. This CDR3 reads CALDGGGGNQPQHF. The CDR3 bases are TGTGCCCTGGATGGGGGAGGTGGAAATCAGCCCCAGCATTTT.

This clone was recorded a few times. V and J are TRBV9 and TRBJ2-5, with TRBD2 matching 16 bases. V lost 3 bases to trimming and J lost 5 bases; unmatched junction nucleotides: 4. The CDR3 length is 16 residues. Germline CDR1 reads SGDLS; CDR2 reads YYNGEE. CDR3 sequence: CASSAGLAGGVETQYF. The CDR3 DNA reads TGTGCCAGCAGCGCGGGACTAGCGGGGGGGGTGGAGACCCAGTACTTC.

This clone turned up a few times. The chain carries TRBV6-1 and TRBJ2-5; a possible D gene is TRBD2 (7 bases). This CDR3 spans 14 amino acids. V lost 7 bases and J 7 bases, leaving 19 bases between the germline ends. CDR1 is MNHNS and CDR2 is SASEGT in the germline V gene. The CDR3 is CASTEGGGRGTQYF. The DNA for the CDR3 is TGTGCCAGCACCGAGGGGGGGGGCCGGGGGACCCAGTACTTC.

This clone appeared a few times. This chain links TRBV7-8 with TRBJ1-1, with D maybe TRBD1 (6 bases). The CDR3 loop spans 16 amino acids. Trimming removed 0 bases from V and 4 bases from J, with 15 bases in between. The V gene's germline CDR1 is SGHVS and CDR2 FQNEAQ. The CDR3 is CASSLAFGGLGTEAFF. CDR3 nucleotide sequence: TGTGCCAGCAGCTTAGCGTTTGGGGGCCTGGGCACTGAAGCTTTCTTT.

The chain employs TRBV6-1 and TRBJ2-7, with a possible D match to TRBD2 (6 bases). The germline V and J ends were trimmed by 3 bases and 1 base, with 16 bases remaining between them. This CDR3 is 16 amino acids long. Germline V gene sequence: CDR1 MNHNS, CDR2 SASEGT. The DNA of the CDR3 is TGTGCCAGCAGTGAGGCGGGGTGGGCCTTATCCTACGAGCAGTACGTC. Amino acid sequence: CASSEAGWALSYEQYV.

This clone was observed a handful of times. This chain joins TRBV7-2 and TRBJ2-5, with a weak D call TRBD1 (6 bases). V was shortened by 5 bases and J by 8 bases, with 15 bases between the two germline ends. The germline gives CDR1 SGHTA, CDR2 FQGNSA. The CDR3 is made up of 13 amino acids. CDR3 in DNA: TGTGCCAGCAGCACAGGGACAACGGTTACCCAGTACTTC. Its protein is CASSTGTTVTQYF.

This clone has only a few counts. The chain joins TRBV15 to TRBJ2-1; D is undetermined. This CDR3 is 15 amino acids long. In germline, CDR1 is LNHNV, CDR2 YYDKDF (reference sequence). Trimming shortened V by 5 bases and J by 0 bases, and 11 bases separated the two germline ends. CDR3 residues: CATSPGRGSYNEQFF. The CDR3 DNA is TGTGCCACCAGCCCCGGTCGCGGCTCCTACAATGAGCAGTTCTTC.

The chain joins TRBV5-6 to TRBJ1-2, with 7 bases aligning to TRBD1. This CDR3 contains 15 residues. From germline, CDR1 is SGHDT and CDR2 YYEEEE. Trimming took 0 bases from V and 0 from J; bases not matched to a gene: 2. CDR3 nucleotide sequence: TGTGCCAGCAGCTTGGAGGGACAGCCTAACTATGGCTACACCTTC. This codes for CASSLEGQPNYGYTF.

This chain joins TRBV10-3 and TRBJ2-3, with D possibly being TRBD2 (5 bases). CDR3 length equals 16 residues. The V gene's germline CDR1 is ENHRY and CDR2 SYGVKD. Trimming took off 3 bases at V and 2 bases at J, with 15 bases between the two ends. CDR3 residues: CAISETRSGVTDTQYF. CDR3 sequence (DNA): TGTGCCATCAGTGAAACCCGCAGCGGAGTCACAGATACGCAGTATTTT.

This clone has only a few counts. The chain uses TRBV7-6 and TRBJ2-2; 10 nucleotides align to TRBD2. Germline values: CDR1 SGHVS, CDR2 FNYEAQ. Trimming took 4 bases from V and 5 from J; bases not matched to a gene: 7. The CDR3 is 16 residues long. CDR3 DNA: TGTGCCAGCAGCTCTTGGACTAGCGGTGGGACCGGGGAGCTGTTTTTT. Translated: CASSSWTSGGTGELFF.

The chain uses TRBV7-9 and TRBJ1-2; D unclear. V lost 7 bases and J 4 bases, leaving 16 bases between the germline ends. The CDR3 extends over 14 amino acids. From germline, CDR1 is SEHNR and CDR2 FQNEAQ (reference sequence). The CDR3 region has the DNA TGTGCCAGCAACAATCAGAGGAAGGCCTATGGCTACACCTTC. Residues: CASNNQRKAYGYTF.

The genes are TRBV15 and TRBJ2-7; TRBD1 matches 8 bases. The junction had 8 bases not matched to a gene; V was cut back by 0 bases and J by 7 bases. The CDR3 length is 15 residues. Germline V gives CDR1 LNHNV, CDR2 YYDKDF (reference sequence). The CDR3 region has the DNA TGTGCCACCAGCAGAGATAGGCAGGGGGCCTGGGAGCAGTACGTC. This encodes CATSRDRQGAWEQYV.

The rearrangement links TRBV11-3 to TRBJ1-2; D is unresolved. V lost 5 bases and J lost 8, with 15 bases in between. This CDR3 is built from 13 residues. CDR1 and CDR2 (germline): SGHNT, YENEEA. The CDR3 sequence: CASSLGGRKGYTF. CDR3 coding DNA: TGTGCCAGCAGCCTGGGAGGGAGGAAGGGCTACACCTTC.

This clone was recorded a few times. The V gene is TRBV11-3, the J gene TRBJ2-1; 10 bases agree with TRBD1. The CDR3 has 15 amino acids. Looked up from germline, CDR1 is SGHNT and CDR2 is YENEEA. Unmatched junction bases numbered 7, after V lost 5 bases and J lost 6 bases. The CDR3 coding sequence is TGTGCCAGCAGCACAGACAGGGGGCCGAGCAATGAGCAGTTCTTC. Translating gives CASSTDRGPSNEQFF.

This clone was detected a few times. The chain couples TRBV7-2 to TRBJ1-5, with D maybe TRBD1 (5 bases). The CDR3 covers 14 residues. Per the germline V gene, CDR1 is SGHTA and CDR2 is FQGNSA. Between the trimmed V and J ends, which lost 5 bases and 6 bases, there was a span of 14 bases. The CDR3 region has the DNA TGTGCCAGCAGCCCTAACAACGGGGGTCAGCCCCAGCATTTT. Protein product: CASSPNNGGQPQHF.

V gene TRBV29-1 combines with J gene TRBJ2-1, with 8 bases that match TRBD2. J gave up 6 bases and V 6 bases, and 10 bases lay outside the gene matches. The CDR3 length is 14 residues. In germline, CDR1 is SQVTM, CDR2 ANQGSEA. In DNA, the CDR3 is TGCAGCGTCCCCGGGGGGGGGAGCGGCAATGAGCAGTTCTTC. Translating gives CSVPGGGSGNEQFF.

The CDR3 coding sequence is TGTGCCAGCAGCTTAGGAGTAGCGGGGTCCAATGAGCAGTTCTTC. Amino acids: CASSLGVAGSNEQFF. This chain connects TRBV7-2 to TRBJ2-1, with TRBD2 identical over 8 bases. V dropped 1 base and J dropped 6; count of bases not matched to a gene: 5. Germline V CDR1 and CDR2: SGHTA, FQGNSA. The CDR3 totals 15 residues.

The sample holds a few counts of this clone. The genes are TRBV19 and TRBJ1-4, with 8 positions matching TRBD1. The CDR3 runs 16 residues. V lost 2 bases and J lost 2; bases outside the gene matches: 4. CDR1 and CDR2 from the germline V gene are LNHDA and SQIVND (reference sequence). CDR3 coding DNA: TGTGCCAGTAGTATAAAGACAGGGGTGACTAATGAAAAACTGTTTTTT. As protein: CASSIKTGVTNEKLFF.

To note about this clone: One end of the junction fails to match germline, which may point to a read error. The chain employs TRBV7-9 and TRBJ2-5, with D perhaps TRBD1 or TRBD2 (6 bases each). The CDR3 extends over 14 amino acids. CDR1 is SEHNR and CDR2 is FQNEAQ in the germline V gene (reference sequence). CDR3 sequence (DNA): TGTGCCAGCACCTTAGGGGGGCCCCAAGAGACCCAGTACTTC. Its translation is CASTLGGPQETQYF. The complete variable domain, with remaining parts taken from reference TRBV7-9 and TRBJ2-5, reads DTGVSQNPRHKITKRGQNVTFRCDPISEHNRLYWYRQTLGQGPEFLTYFQNEAQLEKSRLLSDRFSAERPKGSFSTLEIQRTEQGDSAMYLCASTLGGPQETQYFGPGTRLLVL.